This TCR beta chain came from a study of immune evolution from preneoplasia to lung adenocarcinoma. The study's findings and limits: Normal lung had highest clonality; later lesions appeared denser, more diverse.

This clone was seen a handful of times. What it recognizes is unknown. Patients had resection in Japan or China between about 2013 and 2017. Macro-dissection enriched premalignant or tumor cells before nucleic acid extraction. Some clones are missing from TCRdb's copy, which holds only in-frame ones; the method was immunoSEQ multiplex PCR. The repertoire holds 37,000 or so clones, with roughly 71% as singletons. Germline CDR1 reads SNHLY; CDR2 reads FYNNEI. Unmatched junction bases numbered 8, after V lost 6 bases and J lost 6 bases. This CDR3 is 15 amino acids long. The chain has TRBV2 and TRBJ2-2; 9 bases agree with TRBD2. The sequence came from a person between 55 and 69 years old with lung adenocarcinoma. Sequenced input: FFPE invasive lung adenocarcinoma tissue. The CDR3 here is CASSSTSGHPGELFF. The CDR3, as DNA: TGTGCCAGCAGCTCGACTAGCGGCCACCCCGGGGAGCTGTTTTTT.